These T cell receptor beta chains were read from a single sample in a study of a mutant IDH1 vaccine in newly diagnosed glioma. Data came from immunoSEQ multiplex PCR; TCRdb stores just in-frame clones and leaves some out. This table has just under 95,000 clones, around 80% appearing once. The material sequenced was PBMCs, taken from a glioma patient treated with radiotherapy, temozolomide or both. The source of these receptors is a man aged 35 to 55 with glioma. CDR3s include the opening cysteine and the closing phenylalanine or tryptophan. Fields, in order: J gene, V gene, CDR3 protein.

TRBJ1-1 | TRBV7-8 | CASSLYPGKNTEAFF
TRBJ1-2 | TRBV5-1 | CASSRSGAYDGYTF
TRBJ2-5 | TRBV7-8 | CASSWGGLAGIQETQYF
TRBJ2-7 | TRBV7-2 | CASSLPLAGVFSYEQYF
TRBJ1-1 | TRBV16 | CASAQLHWMNTEAFF
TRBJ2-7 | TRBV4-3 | CASSQVGTGPYEQYF
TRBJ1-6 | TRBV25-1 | CASSVYNSPLHF
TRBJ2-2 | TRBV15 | CATSRNGLTGELFF
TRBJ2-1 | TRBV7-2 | CASSLVGNEQFF
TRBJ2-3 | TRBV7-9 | CASSLSTSTDTQYF
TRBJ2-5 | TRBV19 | CASSVIPGLAYQETQYF
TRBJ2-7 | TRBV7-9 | CASSPGKGWFEQYF
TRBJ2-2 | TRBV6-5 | CASSYRDTTGELFF
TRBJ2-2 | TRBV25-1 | CASTLGGTGELFF
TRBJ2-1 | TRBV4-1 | CASSPRQGYNEQFF
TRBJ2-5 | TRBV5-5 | CASSFGPTWAGYF
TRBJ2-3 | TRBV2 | CASSEALRGTLRDTQYF
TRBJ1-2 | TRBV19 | CASSTTDTAYGYTF
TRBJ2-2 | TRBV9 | CASSRGGVSGELFF
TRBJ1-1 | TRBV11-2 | CASSHLGGEGEAFF
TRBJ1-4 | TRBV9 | CASSVAGQFNEKLFF
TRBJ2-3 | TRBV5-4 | CASSPGQGRGDTQYF
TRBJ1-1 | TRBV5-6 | CASSLGLNTEAFF
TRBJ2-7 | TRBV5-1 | CASSLPNGRPHNEQYF
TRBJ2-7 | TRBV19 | CASSTRDRQYEQYF
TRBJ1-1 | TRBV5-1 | CASSAATVRNEAFF
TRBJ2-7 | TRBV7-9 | CASTASVTGNGEQYF
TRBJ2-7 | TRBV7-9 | CASSYQPSGRTGEQYF
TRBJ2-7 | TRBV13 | CASSLDLAESSYEQYF
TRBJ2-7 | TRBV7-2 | CASSTVGEGLSEQYF
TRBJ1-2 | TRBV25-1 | CASSAPGSHRGYGYTF
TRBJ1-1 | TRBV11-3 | CASSPRRGSEAFF
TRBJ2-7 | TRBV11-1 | CASSYPGLGPYEQYF
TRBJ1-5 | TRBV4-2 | CASSLGGAVGNQPQHF
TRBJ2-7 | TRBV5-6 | CASSTTPGQGYQEQYF
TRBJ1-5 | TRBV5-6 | CASSLAGHREPQHF
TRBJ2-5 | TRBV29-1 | CSVGLAAQETQYF
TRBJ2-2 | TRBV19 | CASSRFRANTGELFF
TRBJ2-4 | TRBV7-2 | CASSLSLSVQNIQYF
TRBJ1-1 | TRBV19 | CASATETEAFF
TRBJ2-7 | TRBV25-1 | CATNPGAYEQYF
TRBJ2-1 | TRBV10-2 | CASSEERRYEQFF
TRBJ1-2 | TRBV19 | CASSPGAYGYTF
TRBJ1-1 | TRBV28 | CATSLLGEGKNTEAFF
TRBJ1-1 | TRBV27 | CASSSWNSAGAEAFF
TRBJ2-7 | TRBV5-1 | CASSSTLAGVFSYEQYF
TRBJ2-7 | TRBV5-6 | CASSSPGLAGSNFYEQYF
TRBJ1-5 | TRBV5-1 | CASSPGHYSNQPQHF
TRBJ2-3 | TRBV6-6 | CASSPRGAGLTDTQYF
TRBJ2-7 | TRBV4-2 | CASSPEGGHSYEQYF
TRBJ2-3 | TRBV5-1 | CASSRNDRGATDTQYF
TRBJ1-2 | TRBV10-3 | CAISPLLTGAADYGYTF
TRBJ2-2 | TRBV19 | CASSDSAGELFF
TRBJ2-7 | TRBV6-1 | CASSLSRAYEQYF